What follows describes a single T cell receptor (beta chain). Its specificity is not known. This PCR relied on a set of 60 Vbeta primers and 13 Jbeta primers. The data were produced by immunoSEQ multiplex PCR, yet TCRdb's version contains in-frame clones alone and is incomplete. The sample lists approximately 180,000 clones; 70% to 75% were seen once. This entry comes from a study of cytomegalovirus exposure and HLA in healthy donors. Study-wide points: For TCR beta chains, V- and J-gene trimming was later linked to a missense DCLRE1C variant. The CMV antigen specificity of a few CMV-associated chains was confirmed through in vitro analysis. Likely technical artifact: a cluster of highly shared sequence variants.

Trimming took 0 bases from V and 1 from J; bases not matched to a gene: 12. Germline V gene sequence: CDR1 LGHNT, CDR2 FRNRAP. The CDR3 spans 20 residues. This chain joins TRBV12-5 and TRBJ2-5, with TRBD2 identical over 12 bases. The specimen was PBMCs. The sequence was obtained from a male donor in good health and CMV-seronegative. CDR3 sequence (DNA): TGTGCTAGTGGTTTGGTCTCGACTAGCGGGGGAATCACTCCCCAAGAGACCCAGTACTTC. Amino acids: CASGLVSTSGGITPQETQYF.